This T cell receptor beta chain was identified during a study of blood T cell repertoires in COVID-19. Study as a whole: The United States, Italy and Spain were the sources of the acute and convalescent COVID-19 samples. PBMCs, B-cell-depleted T cells, or T cells were the source of the cDNA or gDNA that made up the material.

There are 16 residues in the CDR3. From germline, CDR1 is SEHNR and CDR2 FQNEAQ (reference sequence). V lost 2 bases to trimming and J lost 6 bases, with 16 bases between them. This clone is a singleton in its sample. Original processing notes: For nucleated cells, counts were estimated from reference gene primer amplification. Clones were read by immunoSEQ multiplex PCR, and TCRdb kept only the in-frame ones, dropping some. V and J calls and clone size come straight from that table; D and trimming were deduced from the DNA. The sample records about 150,000 clones, roughly nine tenths being singletons.

This receptor was taken from a man aged 50 to 59 with acute or convalescent COVID-19. The sample comprised peripheral blood. The V gene is TRBV7-9, the J gene TRBJ1-4; D gene ambiguous. The CDR3: CASSLTPRGLHEKLFF. The CDR3 DNA is TGTGCCAGCAGCTTAACCCCCCGCGGGTTACATGAAAAACTGTTTTTT.